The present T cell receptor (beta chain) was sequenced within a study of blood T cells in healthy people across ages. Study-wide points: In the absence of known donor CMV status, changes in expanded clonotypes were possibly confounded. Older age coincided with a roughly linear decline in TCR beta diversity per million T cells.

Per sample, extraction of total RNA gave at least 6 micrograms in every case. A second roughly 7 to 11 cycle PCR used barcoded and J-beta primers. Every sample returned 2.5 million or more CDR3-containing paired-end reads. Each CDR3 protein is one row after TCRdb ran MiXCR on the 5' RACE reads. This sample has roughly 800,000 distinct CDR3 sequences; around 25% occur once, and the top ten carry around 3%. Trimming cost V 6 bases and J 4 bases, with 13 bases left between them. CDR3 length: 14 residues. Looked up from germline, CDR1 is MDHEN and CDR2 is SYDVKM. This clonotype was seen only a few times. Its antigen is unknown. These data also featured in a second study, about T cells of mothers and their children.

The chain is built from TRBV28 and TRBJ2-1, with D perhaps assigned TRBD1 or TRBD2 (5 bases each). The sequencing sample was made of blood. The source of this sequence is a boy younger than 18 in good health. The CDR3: CASRNRDGYNEQFF. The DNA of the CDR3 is TGTGCCAGCAGGAACCGGGACGGGTACAATGAGCAGTTCTTC.